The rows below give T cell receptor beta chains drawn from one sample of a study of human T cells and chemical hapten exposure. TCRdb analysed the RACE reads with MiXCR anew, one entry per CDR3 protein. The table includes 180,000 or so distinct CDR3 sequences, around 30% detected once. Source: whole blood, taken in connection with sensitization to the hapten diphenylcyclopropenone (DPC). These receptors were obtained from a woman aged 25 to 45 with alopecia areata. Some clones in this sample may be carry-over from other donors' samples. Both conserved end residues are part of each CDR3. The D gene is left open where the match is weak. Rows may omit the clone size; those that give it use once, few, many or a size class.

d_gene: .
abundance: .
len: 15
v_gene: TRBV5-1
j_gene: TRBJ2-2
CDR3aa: CASSKRPGDTGELFF
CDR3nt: TGCGCCAGCAGCAAGCGCCCAGGGGACACCGGGGAGCTGTTTTTT

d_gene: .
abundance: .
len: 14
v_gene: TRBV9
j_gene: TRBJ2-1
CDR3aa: CASSEPGLVNEQFF
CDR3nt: TGTGCCAGCAGCGAACCGGGACTCGTCAATGAGCAGTTCTTC

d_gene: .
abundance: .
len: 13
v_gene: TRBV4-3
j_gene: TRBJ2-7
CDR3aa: CASSQGHTYEQYF
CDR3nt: TGCGCCAGCAGCCAGGGGCACACCTACGAGCAGTACTTC

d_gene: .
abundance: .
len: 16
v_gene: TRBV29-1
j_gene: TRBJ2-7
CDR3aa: CSVEVRAYGGVPEQYF
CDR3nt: TGCAGCGTTGAAGTGAGGGCTTATGGGGGAGTTCCCGAGCAGTACTTC

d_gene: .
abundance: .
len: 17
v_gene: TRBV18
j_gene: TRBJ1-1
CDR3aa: CASSRTLRDLQNTEAFF
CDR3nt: TGTGCCAGCTCACGGACCCTCCGGGACCTCCAGAACACTGAAGCTTTCTTT

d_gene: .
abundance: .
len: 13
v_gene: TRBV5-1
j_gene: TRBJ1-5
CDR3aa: CASSFDSNQPQHF
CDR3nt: TGCGCCAGCAGCTTTGATAGCAATCAGCCCCAGCATTTT

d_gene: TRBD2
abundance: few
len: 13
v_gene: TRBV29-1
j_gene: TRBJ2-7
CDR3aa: CSVETGRGNEQYF
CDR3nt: TGCAGCGTTGAAACGGGGAGGGGAAACGAGCAGTACTTC

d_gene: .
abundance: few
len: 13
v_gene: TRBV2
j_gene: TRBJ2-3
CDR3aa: CASTRTTADTQYF
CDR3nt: TGTGCCAGCACGAGAACAACCGCAGATACGCAGTATTTT

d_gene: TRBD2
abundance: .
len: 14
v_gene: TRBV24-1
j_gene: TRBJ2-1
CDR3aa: CATSDTGTSGRWFF
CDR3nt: TGTGCCACCAGTGATACAGGGACTAGCGGGAGGTGGTTCTTC

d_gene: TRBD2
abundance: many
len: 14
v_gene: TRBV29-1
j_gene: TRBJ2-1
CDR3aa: CSVDSAGVGNEQFF
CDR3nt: TGCAGCGTTGATTCGGCGGGAGTCGGTAATGAGCAGTTCTTC

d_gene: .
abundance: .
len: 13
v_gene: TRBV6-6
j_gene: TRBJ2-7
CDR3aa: CASSPQSSYEQYF
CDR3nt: TGTGCCAGCAGTCCCCAGAGCTCCTACGAGCAGTACTTC

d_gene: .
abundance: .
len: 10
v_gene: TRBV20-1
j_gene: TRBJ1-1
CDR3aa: CSAPSSEAFF
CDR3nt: TGCAGTGCCCCGTCCTCTGAAGCTTTCTTT

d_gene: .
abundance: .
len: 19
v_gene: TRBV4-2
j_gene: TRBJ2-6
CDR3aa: CASSQDLGARGSGANVLTF
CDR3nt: TGTGCCAGCAGCCAAGATCTGGGAGCCAGGGGCTCTGGGGCCAACGTCCTGACTTTC

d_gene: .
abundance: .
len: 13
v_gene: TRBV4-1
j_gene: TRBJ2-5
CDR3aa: CASSPSPSETQYF
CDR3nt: TGCGCCAGCAGCCCTTCCCCCTCGGAGACCCAGTACTTC